This TCR beta chain appears in the sequencing data of a study of blood T cell repertoires in COVID-19. Across the study: The study drew acute and convalescent COVID-19 samples from the United States, Italy and Spain. In each case, the material was cDNA or gDNA derived from T cells, B-cell-depleted T cells, or PBMCs.

TCRdb keeps only in-frame clones here, not all; method: immunoSEQ multiplex PCR. The table has 85,000 to 100,000 clones, 80% seen once. V shed 5 bases, J shed 1 base, and the junction held 10 bases outside the gene matches. The CDR3 spans 17 residues. Germline V gives CDR1 SEHNR, CDR2 FQNEAQ (reference sequence). This clone was picked up one time. Sequencing input: peripheral blood. The chain is built from TRBV7-9 and TRBJ2-1, with 8 bases matching TRBD2. This clonotype was sampled from a man over 45 who had recovered from COVID-19. DNA for the CDR3: TGTGCCAGCAGCAAACTAGCGGAGACAAGTTCCTACAATGAGCAGTTCTTC. Translating it yields CASSKLAETSSYNEQFF. Full variable domain (missing parts from reference TRBV7-9 and TRBJ2-1): DTGVSQNPRHKITKRGQNVTFRCDPISEHNRLYWYRQTLGQGPEFLTYFQNEAQLEKSRLLSDRFSAERPKGSFSTLEIQRTEQGDSAMYLCASSKLAETSSYNEQFFGPGTRLTVL.